This T cell receptor beta chain appears in the sequencing data of a study of shared clonotypes between healthy human individuals. The overall study: A donor's plate count was three for CD4 naive and three for CD4 memory; CD8 naive had two and CD8 memory one. Whole-study findings and limits: What naive subsets generally showed was a larger estimated richness than memory subsets showed. Generation of non-shared clonotypes was less probable than generation of clonotypes shared by all four donors.

Produced via immunoSEQ multiplex PCR; TCRdb's table is partial and in-frame only. The table has 2 million to 3 million clones, 80% to 95% seen once. To note about this clone: Antigen unknown.

This CDR3 contains 15 residues. Trimming at V came to 1 base and at J to 5 bases, leaving 4 bases not matched to a gene. The germline V gene has CDR1 SGHRS and CDR2 YFSETQ. The source material was naive CD4+ T cells from PBMCs. Subset denoted: CD45RA+ positively selected. This receptor was taken from a man younger than 30 in good health. Some clones in this sample may be carry-over from other donors' samples. The V gene is TRBV5-1, the J gene TRBJ2-7, with 12 bases matching TRBD2. The CDR3, as DNA: TGCGCCAGCAGCTTGACGGCTAGCGGGAGGGACGAGCAGTACTTC. Amino acids: CASSLTASGRDEQYF.